The clone carrying this T cell receptor beta chain was counted at least ten times. The antigen is undetermined. Amplified regions were TCR beta CDR3 sequences from RNA transcripts. When the TCR CDR3 underwent first-round RT-PCR, the HTBI primer set was used. TCRdb passed the multiplex PCR reads through MiXCR, listing each CDR3 protein once. The sample has 450,000 to 650,000 distinct CDR3 sequences, about 20% seen once; the top ten hold approximately 25%. Germline V gene data show CDR1 as LNHNV and CDR2 as YYDKDF (reference sequence). The CDR3 is 18 residues long. Unmatched junction bases numbered 10, after V lost 0 bases and J lost 7 bases. The data were taken from a study of T cells in Graves' hyperthyroidism and ophthalmopathy. Overall study findings and caveats: Ophthalmopathy was told apart from stable hyperthyroidism by a 13 V-J model. Expanded thyroid clonotypes (above 0.001) were mostly also found in blood.

The sequenced material came from blood. This clonotype was obtained from a man younger than 35 with Graves' hyperthyroidism. The chain recombines TRBV15 with TRBJ2-2; 11 nucleotides line up with TRBD2. The chain's CDR3 is CATSREPLAGGQDGELFF. In DNA, the CDR3 is TGTGCCACCAGCAGAGAGCCCCTAGCGGGGGGCCAAGACGGGGAGCTGTTTTTT.